A selection of T cell receptor beta chains follows, all from one sample in a study of blood T cell repertoires in COVID-19. Sequencing used immunoSEQ multiplex PCR; TCRdb keeps in-frame clones, though not all of them. The sample holds approximately 100,000 clones, roughly 83% seen once. The specimen was peripheral blood. Receptor source: a woman between 55 and 75 years old with acute or convalescent COVID-19. CDR3s include the opening cysteine and the closing phenylalanine or tryptophan. Not all rows give a size; the values are once, few, many and, for expanded clones, a class.

clone size: -; V gene: TRBV7-8; J gene: TRBJ2-1; CDR3 protein: CASSLAPGASGRAGEQFF
clone size: -; V gene: TRBV30; J gene: TRBJ2-2; CDR3 protein: CAWSREVTGELFF
clone size: -; V gene: TRBV18; J gene: TRBJ1-3; CDR3 protein: CASSPPAGTGNTIYF
clone size: -; V gene: TRBV5-1; J gene: TRBJ1-3; CDR3 protein: CASSTGDTNSGNTIYF
clone size: -; V gene: TRBV2; J gene: TRBJ2-5; CDR3 protein: CATRRGGAGETQYF
clone size: -; V gene: TRBV16; J gene: TRBJ2-7; CDR3 protein: CASSLGRAGVSYEQYF
clone size: -; V gene: TRBV10-2; J gene: TRBJ2-7; CDR3 protein: CASSYWESYEQYF
clone size: -; V gene: TRBV30; J gene: TRBJ1-1; CDR3 protein: CAWSEGTGGAGNTEAFF
clone size: -; V gene: TRBV18; J gene: TRBJ1-3; CDR3 protein: CASSPGRTRSGNTIYF
clone size: -; V gene: TRBV10-3; J gene: TRBJ2-7; CDR3 protein: CAISGREGHSYEQYF
clone size: -; V gene: TRBV9; J gene: TRBJ2-3; CDR3 protein: CASSVGSRGGRADTQYF
clone size: -; V gene: TRBV9; J gene: TRBJ1-1; CDR3 protein: CASSALTGDTEAFF
clone size: -; V gene: TRBV10-3; J gene: TRBJ1-1; CDR3 protein: CAISELAGQGRAFF
clone size: -; V gene: TRBV5-1; J gene: TRBJ1-4; CDR3 protein: CASHGGRSANEKLFF
clone size: once; V gene: TRBV10-1; J gene: TRBJ2-3; CDR3 protein: CASGHLGDTQYF
clone size: -; V gene: TRBV5-6; J gene: TRBJ1-3; CDR3 protein: CASTLVGSSGNTIYF